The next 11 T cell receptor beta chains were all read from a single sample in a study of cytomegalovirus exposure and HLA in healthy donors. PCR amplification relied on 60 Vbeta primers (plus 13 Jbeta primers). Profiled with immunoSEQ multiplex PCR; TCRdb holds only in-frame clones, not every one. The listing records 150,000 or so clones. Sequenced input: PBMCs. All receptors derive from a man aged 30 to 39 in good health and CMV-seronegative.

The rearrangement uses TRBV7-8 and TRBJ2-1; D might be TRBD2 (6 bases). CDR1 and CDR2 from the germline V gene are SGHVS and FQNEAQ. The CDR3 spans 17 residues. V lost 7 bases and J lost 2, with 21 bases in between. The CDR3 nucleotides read TGTGCCAGCATGGCGGGGCTGAGGTGGAGTACCTACAATGAGCAGTTCTTC. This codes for CASMAGLRWSTYNEQFF. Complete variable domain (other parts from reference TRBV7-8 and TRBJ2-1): GAGVSQSPRYKVAKRGQDVALRCDPISGHVSLFWYQQALGQGPEFLTYFQNEAQLDKSGLPSDRFFAERPEGSVSTLKIQRTQQEDSAVYLCASMAGLRWSTYNEQFFGPGTRLTVL.

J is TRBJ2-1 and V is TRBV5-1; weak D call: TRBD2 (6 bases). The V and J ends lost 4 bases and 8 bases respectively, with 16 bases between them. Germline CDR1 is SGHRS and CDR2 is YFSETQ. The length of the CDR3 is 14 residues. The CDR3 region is CASSPEGGEDEQFF. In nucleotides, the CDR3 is TGCGCCAGCAGCCCCGAAGGAGGGGAGGATGAGCAGTTCTTC.

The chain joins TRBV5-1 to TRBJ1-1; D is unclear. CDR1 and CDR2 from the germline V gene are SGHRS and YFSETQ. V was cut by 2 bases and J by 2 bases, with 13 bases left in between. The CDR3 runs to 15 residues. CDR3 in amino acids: CASSFLGTYNTEAFF. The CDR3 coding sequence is TGCGCCAGCAGCTTTTTGGGCACCTATAACACTGAAGCTTTCTTT.

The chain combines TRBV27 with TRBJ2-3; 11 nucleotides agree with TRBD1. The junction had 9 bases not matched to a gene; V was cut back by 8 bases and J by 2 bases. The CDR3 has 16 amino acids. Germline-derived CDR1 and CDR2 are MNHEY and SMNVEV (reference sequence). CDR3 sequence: CASQDRGPLFTDTQYF. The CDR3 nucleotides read TGTGCCAGCCAGGACAGGGGGCCCCTATTCACAGATACGCAGTATTTT.

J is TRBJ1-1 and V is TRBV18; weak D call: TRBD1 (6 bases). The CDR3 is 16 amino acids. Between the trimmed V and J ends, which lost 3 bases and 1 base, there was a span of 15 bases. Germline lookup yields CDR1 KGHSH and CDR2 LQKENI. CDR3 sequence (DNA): TGTGCCAGCTCACCTAGATACCAGACAGGGAACACTGAAGCTTTCTTT. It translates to CASSPRYQTGNTEAFF.

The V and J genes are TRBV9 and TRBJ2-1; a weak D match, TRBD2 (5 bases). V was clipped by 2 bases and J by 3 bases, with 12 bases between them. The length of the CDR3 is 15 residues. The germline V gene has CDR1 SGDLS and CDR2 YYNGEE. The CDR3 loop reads CASSVDGMGYNEQFF. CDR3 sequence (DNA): TGTGCCAGCAGCGTGGACGGGATGGGCTACAATGAGCAGTTCTTC.

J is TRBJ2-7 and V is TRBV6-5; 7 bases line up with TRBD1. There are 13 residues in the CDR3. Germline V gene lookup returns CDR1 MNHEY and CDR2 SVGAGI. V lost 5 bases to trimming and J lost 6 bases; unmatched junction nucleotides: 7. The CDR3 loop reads CASSTRQGGEQYF. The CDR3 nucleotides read TGTGCCAGCAGTACAAGACAGGGCGGCGAGCAGTACTTC.

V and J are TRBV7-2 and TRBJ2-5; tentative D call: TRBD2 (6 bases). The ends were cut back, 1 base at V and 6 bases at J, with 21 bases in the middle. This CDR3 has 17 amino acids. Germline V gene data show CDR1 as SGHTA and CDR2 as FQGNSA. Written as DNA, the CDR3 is TGTGCCAGCAGCTTAGGTTTAGCGGCCCCGACTATTCAGACCCAGTACTTC. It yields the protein CASSLGLAAPTIQTQYF.

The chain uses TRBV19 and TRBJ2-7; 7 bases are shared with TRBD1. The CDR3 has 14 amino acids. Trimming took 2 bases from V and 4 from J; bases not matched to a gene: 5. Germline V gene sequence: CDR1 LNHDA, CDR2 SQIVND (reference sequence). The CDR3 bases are TGTGCCAGTAGTATAATGGGGACAGCATACGAGCAGTACTTC. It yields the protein CASSIMGTAYEQYF.

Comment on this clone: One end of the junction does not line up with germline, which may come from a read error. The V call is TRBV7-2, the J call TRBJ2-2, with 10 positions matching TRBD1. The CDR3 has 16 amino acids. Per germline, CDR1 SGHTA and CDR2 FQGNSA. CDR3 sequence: CASSPPGQGITGGLFF. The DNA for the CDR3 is TGTGCCAGCAGCCCTCCGGGACAGGGGATCACCGGGGGGCTGTTTTTT.

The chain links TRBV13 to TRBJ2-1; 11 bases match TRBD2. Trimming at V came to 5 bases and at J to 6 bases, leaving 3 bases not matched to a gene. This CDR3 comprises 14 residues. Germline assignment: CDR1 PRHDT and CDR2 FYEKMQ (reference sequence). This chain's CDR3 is CASSLGTSGNEQFF. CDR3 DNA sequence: TGTGCCAGCAGCCTTGGGACTAGCGGCAATGAGCAGTTCTTC. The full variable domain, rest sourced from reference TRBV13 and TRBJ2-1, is AAGVIQSPRHLIKEKRETATLKCYPIPRHDTVYWYQQGPGQDPQFLISFYEKMQSDKGSIPDRFSAQQFSDYHSELNMSSLELGDSALYFCASSLGTSGNEQFFGPGTRLTVL.